Sequencing of this TCR beta chain was carried out in a study of technical replicates of blood from a handful of donors. The V segment lost 2 bases and the J segment 10 bases; nucleotides outside the gene matches: 14. The CDR3 is made up of 15 amino acids. In germline, CDR1 is MDHEN, CDR2 SYDVKM. TCRdb keeps only in-frame clones here, not all; method: immunoSEQ multiplex PCR. The table includes 68,000 or so clones, about 90% detected once. Sequences were obtained from T cells isolated from PBMCs. This clonotype originated in a human donor in good health. This rearrangement joins TRBV28 to TRBJ2-7; 7 nucleotides agree with TRBD1. CDR3 sequence: CASSLADRESVGQYF. In nucleotides, the CDR3 is TGTGCCAGCAGTTTAGCCGACAGGGAAAGTGTGGGACAGTACTTC.